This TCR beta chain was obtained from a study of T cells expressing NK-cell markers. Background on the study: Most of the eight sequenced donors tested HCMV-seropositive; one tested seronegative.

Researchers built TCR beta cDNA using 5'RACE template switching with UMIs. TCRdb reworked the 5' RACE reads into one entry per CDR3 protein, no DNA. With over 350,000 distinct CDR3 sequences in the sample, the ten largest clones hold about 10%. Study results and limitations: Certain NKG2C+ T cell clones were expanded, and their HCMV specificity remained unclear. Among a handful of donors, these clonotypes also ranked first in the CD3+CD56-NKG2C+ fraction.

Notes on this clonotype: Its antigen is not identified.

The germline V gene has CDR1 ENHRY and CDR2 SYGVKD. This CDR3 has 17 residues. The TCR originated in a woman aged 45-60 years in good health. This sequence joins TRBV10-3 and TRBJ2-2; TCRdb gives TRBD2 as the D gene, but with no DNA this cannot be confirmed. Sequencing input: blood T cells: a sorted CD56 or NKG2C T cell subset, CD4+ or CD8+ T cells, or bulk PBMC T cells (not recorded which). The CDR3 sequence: CAIRAIPLAGNTGELFF.